The T cell receptor beta chain described here comes from a study of shared clonotypes between healthy human individuals. Study as a whole: Each donor's CD4 naive and CD4 memory cells filled three plates apiece, CD8 naive two, and CD8 memory one.

A deep-level run was used for the assay. Original analysis: For the immunoSEQ data, sequences were junction-only without quality scores, so filtering differed. Profiling relied on immunoSEQ multiplex PCR, and the TCRdb table lists in-frame clones only, not all of them. For V, J and clone size, that table is used; D and trimming come from the DNA. Of about 2.2 million clones listed, 85% to 95% are singletons. Selected positively for CCR7 and CD45RO-negative, naive CD8 cells excluded terminally differentiated effector memory CD45RA+ cells. The TCR comes from a man aged 18 to 29 in good health. Some clones in this sample may be carry-over from other donors' samples. The sample comprised naive CD8+ T cells from PBMCs.

The CDR3 coding sequence is TGTGCCAGCAGTTTGGTGACGGGCTCTGAAGCTTTCTTT. Translated: CASSLVTGSEAFF. This sequence joins TRBV28 and TRBJ1-1; D is ambiguous. Germline V gene sequence: CDR1 MDHEN, CDR2 SYDVKM. The CDR3 runs to 13 residues. The V and J ends lost 3 bases and 6 bases respectively, with 11 bases between them.